This TCR beta chain was recovered during a study of identical twins. Findings of the study overall: The analysis was cross-sectional rather than longitudinal within donors.

As for this clonotype: The antigen is unknown.

TCRdb fed the 5' RACE reads into MiXCR, producing one record per CDR3 protein. The data show 1.5 million to 2 million distinct CDR3 sequences, less than 40% seen once. V was pared by 6 bases and J by 9 bases, with 12 bases between. The CDR3 is made up of 10 amino acids. Germline V gives CDR1 SQVTM, CDR2 ANQGSEA. This TCR came from a newborn girl in good health. Sequenced: cord blood. The rearrangement links TRBV29-1 to TRBJ2-7; D is uncertain. The CDR3: CSVPPGGQYF. The CDR3 bases are TGCAGCGTCCCACCGGGCGGGCAGTACTTC.